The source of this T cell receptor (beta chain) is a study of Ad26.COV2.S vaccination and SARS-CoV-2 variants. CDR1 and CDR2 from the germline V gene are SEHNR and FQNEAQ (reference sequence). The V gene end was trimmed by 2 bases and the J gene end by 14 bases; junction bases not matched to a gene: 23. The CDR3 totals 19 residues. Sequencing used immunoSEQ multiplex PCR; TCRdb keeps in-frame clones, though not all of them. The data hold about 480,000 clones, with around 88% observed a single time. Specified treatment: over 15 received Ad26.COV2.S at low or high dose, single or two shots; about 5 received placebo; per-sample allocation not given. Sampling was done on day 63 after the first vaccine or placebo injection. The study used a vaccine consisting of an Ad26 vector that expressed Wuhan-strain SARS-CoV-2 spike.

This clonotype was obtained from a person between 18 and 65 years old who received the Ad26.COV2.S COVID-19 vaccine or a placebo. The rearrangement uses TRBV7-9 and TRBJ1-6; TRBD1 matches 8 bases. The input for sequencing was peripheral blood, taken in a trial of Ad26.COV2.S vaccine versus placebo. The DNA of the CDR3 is TGTGCCAGCAGCTTAAGCCATATAACCGGGACAGGCTCACTTGGCACCCTCCACTTT. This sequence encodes CASSLSHITGTGSLGTLHF.